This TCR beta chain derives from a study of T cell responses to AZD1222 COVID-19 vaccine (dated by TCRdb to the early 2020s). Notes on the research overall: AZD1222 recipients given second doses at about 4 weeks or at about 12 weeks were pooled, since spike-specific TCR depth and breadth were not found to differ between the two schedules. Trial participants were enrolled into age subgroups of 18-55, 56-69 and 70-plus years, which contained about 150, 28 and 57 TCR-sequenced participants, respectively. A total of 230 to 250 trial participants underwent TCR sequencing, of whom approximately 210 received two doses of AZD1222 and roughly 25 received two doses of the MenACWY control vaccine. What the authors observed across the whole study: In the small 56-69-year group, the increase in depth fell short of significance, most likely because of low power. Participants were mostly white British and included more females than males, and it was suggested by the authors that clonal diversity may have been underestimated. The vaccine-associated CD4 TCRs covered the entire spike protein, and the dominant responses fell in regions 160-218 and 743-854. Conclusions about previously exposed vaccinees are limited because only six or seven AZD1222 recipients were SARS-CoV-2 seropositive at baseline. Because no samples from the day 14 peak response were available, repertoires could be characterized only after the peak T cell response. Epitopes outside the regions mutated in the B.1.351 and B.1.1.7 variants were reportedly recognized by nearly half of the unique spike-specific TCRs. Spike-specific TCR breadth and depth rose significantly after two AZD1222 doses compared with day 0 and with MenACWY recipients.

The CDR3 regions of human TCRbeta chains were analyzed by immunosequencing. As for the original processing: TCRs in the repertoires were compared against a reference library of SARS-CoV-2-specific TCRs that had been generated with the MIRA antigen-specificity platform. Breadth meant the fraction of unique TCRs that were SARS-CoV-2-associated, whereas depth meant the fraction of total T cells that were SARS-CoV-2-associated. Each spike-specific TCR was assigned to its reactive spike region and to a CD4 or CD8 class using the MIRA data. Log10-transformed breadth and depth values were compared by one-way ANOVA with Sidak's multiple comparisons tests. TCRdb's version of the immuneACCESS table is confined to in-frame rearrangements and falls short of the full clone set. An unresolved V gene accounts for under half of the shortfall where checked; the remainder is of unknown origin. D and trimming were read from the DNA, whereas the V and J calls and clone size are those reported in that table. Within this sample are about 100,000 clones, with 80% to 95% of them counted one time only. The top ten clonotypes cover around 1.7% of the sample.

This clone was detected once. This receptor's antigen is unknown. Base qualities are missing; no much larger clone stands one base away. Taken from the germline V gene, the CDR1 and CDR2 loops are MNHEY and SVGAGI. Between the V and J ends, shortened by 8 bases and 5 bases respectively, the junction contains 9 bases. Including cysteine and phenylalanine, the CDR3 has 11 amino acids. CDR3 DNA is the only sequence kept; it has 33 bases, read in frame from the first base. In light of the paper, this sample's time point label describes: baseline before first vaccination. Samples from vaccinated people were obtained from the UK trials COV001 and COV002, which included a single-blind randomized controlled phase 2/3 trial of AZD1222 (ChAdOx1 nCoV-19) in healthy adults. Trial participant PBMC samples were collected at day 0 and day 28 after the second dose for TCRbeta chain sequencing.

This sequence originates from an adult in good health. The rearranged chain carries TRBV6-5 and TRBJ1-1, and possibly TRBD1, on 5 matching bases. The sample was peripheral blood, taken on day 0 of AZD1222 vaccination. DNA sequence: TGTGCCAGCGTCAGGGAGACTGAAGCTTTCTTT. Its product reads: CASVRETEAFF.